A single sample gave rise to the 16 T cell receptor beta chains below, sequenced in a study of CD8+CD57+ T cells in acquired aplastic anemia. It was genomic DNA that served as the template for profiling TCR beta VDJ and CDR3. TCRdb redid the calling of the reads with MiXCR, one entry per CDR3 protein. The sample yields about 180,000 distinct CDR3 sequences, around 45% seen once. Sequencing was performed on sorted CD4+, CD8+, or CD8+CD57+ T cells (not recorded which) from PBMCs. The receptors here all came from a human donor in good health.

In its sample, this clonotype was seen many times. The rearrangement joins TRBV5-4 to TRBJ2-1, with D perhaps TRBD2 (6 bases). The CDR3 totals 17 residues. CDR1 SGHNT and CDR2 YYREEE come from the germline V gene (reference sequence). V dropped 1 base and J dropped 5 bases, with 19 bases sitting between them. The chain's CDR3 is CASSLKLGRTGNNEQFF. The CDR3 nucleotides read TGTGCCAGCAGCTTGAAACTCGGGAGAACGGGAAACAATGAGCAGTTCTTC.

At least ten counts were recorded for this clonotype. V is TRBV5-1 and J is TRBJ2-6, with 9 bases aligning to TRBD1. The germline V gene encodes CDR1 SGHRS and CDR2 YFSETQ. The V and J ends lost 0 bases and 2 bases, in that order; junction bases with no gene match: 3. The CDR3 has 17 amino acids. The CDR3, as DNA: TGCGCCAGCAGCTTGGCACAGGGGGCGACTGGGGCCAACGTCCTGACTTTC. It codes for CASSLAQGATGANVLTF.

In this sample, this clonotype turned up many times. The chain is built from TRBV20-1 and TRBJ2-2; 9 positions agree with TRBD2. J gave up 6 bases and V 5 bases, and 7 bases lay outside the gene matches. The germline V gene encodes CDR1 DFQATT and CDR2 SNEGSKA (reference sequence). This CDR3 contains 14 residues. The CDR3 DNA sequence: TGCAGTGCTTCGCGGGAGGGCCTGGCCGGGGAGCTGTTTTTT. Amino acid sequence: CSASREGLAGELFF.

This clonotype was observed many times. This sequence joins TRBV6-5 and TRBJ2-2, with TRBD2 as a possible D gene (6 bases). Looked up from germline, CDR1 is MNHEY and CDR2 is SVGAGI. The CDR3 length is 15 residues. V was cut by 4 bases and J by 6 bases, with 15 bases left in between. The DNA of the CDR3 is TGTGCCAGCAGTTTGAAGGGGCGCGGGGCCGGGGAGCTGTTTTTT. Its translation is CASSLKGRGAGELFF.

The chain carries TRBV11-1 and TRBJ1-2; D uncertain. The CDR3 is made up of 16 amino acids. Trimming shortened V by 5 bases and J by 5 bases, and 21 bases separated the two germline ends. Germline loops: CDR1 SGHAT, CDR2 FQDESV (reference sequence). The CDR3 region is CASSAQQWAGGYGYTF. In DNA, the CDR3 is TGTGCCAGCAGCGCTCAACAGTGGGCAGGAGGGTATGGCTACACCTTC.

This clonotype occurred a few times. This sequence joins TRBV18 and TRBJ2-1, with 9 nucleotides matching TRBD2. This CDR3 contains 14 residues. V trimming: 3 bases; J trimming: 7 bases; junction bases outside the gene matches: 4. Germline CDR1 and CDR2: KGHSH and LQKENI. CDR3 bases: TGTGCCAGCTCACCGATAGCGGGAGCGAATGAGCAGTTCTTC. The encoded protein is CASSPIAGANEQFF.

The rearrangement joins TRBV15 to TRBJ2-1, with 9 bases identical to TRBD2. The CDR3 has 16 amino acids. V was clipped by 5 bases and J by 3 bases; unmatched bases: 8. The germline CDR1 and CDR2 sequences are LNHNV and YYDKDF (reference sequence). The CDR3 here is CATSGGGRGDYNEQFF. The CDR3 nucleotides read TGTGCCACCAGCGGGGGCGGGAGGGGTGACTACAATGAGCAGTTCTTC.

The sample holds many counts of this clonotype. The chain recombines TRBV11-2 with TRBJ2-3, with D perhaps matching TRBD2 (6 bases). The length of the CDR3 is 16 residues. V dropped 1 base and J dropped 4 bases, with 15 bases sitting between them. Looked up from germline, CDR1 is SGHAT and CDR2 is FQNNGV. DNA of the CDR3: TGTGCCAGCAGCTTAGTGGGCGGGATTGTAGCAGATACGCAGTATTTT. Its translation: CASSLVGGIVADTQYF.

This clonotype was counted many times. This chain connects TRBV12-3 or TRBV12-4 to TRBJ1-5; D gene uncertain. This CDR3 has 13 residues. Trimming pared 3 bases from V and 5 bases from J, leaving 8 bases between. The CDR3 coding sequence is TGTGCCAGCAGTTTCAGTGTGTATCAGCCCCAGCATTTT. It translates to CASSFSVYQPQHF.

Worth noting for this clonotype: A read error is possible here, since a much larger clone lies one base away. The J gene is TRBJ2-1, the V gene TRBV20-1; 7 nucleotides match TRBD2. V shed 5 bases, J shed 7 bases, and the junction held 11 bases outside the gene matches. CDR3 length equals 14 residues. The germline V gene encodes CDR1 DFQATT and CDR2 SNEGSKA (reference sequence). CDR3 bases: TGCAGTGCTGAGCGGGAAGTAGGTTTGAATGAGCAGTTCTTC. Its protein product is CSAEREVGLNEQFF.

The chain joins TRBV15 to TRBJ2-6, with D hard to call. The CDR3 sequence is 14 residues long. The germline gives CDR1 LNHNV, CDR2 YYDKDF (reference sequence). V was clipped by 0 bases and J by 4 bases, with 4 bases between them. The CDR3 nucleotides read TGTGCCACCAGCAGAGATCAAGGGGCCAACGTCCTGACTTTC. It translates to CATSRDQGANVLTF.

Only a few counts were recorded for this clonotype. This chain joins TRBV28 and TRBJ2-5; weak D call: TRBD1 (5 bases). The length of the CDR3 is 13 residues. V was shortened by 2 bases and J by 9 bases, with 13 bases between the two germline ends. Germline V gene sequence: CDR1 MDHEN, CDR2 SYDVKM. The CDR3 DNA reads TGTGCCAGCAGTTTAAATCCGCCCAGGGCCCAGTACTTC. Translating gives CASSLNPPRAQYF.

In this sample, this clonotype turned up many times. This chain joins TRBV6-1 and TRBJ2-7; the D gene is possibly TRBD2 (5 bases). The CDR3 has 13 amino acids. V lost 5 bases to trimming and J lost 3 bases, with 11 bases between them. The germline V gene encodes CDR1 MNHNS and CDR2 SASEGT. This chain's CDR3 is CASSRTQGYEQYF. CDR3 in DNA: TGTGCCAGCAGTCGGACTCAAGGCTACGAGCAGTACTTC.

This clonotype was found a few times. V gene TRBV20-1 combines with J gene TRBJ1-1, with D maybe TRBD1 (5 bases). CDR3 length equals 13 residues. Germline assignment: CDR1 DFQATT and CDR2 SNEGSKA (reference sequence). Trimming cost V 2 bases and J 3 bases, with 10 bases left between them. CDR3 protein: CSARSGGDTEAFF. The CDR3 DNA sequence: TGCAGTGCTAGATCTGGGGGGGACACTGAAGCTTTCTTT.

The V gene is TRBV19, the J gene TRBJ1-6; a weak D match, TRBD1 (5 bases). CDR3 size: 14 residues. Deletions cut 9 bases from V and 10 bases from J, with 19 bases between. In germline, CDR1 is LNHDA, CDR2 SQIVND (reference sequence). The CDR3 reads CASSLFGAGSPLHF. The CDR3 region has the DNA TGTGCCAGCAGCTTGTTTGGGGCAGGGTCACCCCTCCACTTT.

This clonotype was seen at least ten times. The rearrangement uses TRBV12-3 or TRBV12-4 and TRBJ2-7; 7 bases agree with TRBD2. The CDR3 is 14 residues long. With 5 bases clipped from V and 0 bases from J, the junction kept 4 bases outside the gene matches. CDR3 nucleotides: TGTGCCAGCAGTCCTAGCGGAGGCTCCTACGAGCAGTACTTC. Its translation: CASSPSGGSYEQYF.